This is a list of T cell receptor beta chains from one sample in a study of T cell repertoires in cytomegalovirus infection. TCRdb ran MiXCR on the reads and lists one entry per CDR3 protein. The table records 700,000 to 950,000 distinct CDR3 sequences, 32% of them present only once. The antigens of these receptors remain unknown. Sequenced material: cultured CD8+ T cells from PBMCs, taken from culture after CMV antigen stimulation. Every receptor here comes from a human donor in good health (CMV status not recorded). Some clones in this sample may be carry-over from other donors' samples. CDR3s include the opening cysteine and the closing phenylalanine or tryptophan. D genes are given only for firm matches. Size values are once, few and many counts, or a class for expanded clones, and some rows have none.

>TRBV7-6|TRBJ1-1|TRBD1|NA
TGTGCCAGCAGGCCTACAGGGGTGGACGTGTTCTTT
CASRPTGVDVFF
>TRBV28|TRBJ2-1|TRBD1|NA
TGTGCCAGCAGAGAGGGGGACAGGGGGACCGATGAGCAGTTCTTC
CASREGDRGTDEQFF
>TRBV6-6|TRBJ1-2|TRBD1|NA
TGTGCCAGCAGTTCCGTATCCGGGACAGACAACTATGGCTACACCTTC
CASSSVSGTDNYGYTF
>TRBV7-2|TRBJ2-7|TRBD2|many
TGTGCCAGCAGTTATGGACTAGCGGGGCCCTACGAGCAGTACTTC
CASSYGLAGPYEQYF
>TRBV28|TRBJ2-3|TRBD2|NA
TGTGCCAGCAGTTTAGGGACCGGGACTAGCGGGGGAGGAATTGATACGCAGTATTTT
CASSLGTGTSGGGIDTQYF
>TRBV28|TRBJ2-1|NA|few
TGTGCCAGCAGTTCCCAGGACCCTCGGGTCGGTAGGTACAATGAGCAGTTCTTC
CASSSQDPRVGRYNEQFF
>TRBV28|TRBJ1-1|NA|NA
TGTGCCAGCAGTCCAGCTGTAGGGCTTGCGAACACTGAAGCTTTCTTT
CASSPAVGLANTEAFF
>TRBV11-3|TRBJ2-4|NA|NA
TGTGCCAGCAGCCCTCAGGGGTCCAAAAACATTCAGTACTTC
CASSPQGSKNIQYF
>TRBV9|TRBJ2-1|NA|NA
TGTGCCAGCAGCGTAGAGGCGGCTGACAATGAGCAGTTCTTC
CASSVEAADNEQFF
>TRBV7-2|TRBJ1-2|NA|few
TGTGCCAGCAGCTTAAACCCCAGGGTCGGAAACTATGGCTACACCTTC
CASSLNPRVGNYGYTF
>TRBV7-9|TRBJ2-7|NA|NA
TGTGCCAGCATGGCAGGGGCTCTCGAGCAGTACTTC
CASMAGALEQYF
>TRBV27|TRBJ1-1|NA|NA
TGTGCCAGCAGTTTATCGGGGGTACAGGGTTTCACTGAAGCTTTCTTT
CASSLSGVQGFTEAFF
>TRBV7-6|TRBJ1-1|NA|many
TGTGCCAGCAGCTTAGATTCACAGGGATGGACTGAAGCTTTCTTT
CASSLDSQGWTEAFF
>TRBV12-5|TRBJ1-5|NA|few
TGTGCTAGTGGTTTCCAACCACCTGGCAATCAGCCCCAGCATTTT
CASGFQPPGNQPQHF
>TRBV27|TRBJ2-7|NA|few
TGTGCCAGCAGTTTGTTTTCCCGGGTCGCCGTCTACGAGCAGTACTTC
CASSLFSRVAVYEQYF
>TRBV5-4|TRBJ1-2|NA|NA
TGTGCCAGCAGCTTGGCGGGGACTCTTGGCTACACCTTC
CASSLAGTLGYTF
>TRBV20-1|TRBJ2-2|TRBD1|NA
TGCAGTGCTAGAGAACAGGGGGGATGGAACACCGGGGAGCTGTTTTTT
CSAREQGGWNTGELFF
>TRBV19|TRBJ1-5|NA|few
TGTGCCAGTAGTATTAGTAGGAGCAATCAGCCCCAGCATTTT
CASSISRSNQPQHF
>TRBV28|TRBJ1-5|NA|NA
TGTGCCAGCAGTTATCAAAGGTTCAATCAGCCCCAGCATTTT
CASSYQRFNQPQHF
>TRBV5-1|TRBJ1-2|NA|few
TGCGCCAGACAAGGGCCAGGCCACGTTAACTATGGCTACACCTTC
CARQGPGHVNYGYTF
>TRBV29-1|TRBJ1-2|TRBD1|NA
TGCAGCGACCTAGACAGGGCCTTTAGCCCCTTC
CSDLDRAFSPF
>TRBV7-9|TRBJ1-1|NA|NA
TGTGCCAGCACCTCGGGTTACGGGACTGAAGCTTTCTTT
CASTSGYGTEAFF
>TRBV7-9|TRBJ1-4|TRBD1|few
TGTGCCAGCAGCCCCCCCCGGACAGGGGGAAATGAAAAACTGTTTTTT
CASSPPRTGGNEKLFF
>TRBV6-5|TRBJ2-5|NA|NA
TGTGCCAGCAACCCTAAAGGGGGGGAGACCCAGTACTTC
CASNPKGGETQYF
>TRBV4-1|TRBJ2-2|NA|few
TGCGCCAGCAGCCTCCTTACCGACGGGGCCAACACCGGGGAGCTGTTTTTT
CASSLLTDGANTGELFF
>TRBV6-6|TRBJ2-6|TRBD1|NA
TGTGCCAGCAGTTTTTTAACCGGGACAGGGGAGGCTGGGGCCAACGTCCTGACTTTC
CASSFLTGTGEAGANVLTF
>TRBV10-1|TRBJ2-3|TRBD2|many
TGCGCCAGCAGTGAGAGTAAGCGGGGGGGCCCAGATACGCAGTATTTT
CASSESKRGGPDTQYF
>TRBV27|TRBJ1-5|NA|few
TGTGCCAGCAGTCTGGTAGGGGTGGGGCGGAATCAGCCCCAGCATTTT
CASSLVGVGRNQPQHF
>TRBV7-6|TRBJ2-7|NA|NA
TGTGCCAGCAGCTTCGATTCCTTTGGAGAGCAGTACTTC
CASSFDSFGEQYF
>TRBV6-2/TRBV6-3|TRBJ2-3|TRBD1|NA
TGTGCCAGCAGTTACGACGACAGGGATCTTTGGACAGATACGCAGTATTTT
CASSYDDRDLWTDTQYF
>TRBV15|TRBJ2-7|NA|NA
TGTGCCACCCAGCAGAGGCTGAGCTCCTACGAGCAGTACTTC
CATQQRLSSYEQYF
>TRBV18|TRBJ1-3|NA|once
TGTGCCAGCTCACCTCCTCACACGGGGAGCTCTGGAAACACCATATATTTT
CASSPPHTGSSGNTIYF
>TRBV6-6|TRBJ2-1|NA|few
TGTGCCAGCAGTTACTCGGAGGGGAATGAGCAGTTCTTC
CASSYSEGNEQFF
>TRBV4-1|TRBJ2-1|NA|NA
TGCGCCAGCACCGATACAACGGGGCCATCCTACAATGAGCAGTTCTTC
CASTDTTGPSYNEQFF
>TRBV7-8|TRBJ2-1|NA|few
TGTGCCGGGGGATTCTCCTACAATGAGCAGTTCTTC
CAGGFSYNEQFF
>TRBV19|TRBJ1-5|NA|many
TGTGCCAGTAGTTCCTTCACAGGGTGGAATCAGCCCCAGCATTTT
CASSSFTGWNQPQHF
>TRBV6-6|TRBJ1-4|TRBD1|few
TGTGCCAGCAGAAGCCGGGACAGGGATGAAAAACTGTTTTTT
CASRSRDRDEKLFF
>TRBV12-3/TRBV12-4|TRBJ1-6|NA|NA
TGTGCCAGCAGTAATACTACTGGAATTTCCCTTAATCCCTATTCACCCCTCCACTTT
CASSNTTGISLNPYSPLHF
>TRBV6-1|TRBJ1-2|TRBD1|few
TGTGCCAGCAGTGATGCCAGTTGGACAGGGCCCTATGGCTACACCTTC
CASSDASWTGPYGYTF
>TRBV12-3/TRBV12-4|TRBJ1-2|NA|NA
TGTGCCAGCACCCCTGAGGGCAGACGTAGCGGCTACACCTTC
CASTPEGRRSGYTF
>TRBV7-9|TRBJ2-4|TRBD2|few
TGTGCCAGCAGCACCCCTGGAGTAGCGGGGGGGCTCGACCGGGGAAACATTCAGTACTTC
CASSTPGVAGGLDRGNIQYF
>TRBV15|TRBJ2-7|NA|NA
TGTGCCACCAGCACCCGGGACAAGGGCTCGCCCGAGCAGTACTTC
CATSTRDKGSPEQYF
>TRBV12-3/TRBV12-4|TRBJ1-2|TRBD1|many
TGTGCCAGCAAAACAGGGGCTGGCGGCTACACCTTC
CASKTGAGGYTF
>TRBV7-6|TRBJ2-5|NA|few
TGTGCCAGCAGCTTACTCTTTAGGGGAGAAGAGACCCAGTACTTC
CASSLLFRGEETQYF